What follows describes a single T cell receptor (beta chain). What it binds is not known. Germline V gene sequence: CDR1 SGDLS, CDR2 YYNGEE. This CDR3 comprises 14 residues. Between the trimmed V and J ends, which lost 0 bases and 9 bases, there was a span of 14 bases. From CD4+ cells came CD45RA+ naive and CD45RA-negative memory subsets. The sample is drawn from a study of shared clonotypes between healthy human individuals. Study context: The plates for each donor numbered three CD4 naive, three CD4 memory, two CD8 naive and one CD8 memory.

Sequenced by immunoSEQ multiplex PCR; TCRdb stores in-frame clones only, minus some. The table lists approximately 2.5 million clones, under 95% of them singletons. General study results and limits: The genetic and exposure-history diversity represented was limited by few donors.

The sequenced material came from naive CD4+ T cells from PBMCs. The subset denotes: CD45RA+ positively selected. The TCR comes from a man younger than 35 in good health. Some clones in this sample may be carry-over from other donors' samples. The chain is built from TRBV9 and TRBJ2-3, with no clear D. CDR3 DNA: TGTGCCAGCAGCGTAGGGAACCAAGGTCTAACGCAGTATTTT. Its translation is CASSVGNQGLTQYF. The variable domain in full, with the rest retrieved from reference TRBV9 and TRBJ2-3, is DSGVTQTPKHLITATGQRVTLRCSPRSGDLSVYWYQQSLDQGLQFLIQYYNGEERAKGNILERFSAQQFPDLHSELNLSSLELGDSALYFCASSVGNQGLTQYFGPGTRLTVL.